The entry below describes one T cell receptor beta chain. Antigen unknown. This record comes from a study of cytomegalovirus exposure and HLA in healthy donors. Looking at the study overall: Among the 300 to 500 genotyped donors, approximately 81% were placed in the Caucasian-associated ancestry cluster. Overall study results and limits: In vitro testing confirmed three CMV-associated chains as specific for CMV antigens.

Primers for the PCR totalled 60 Vbeta and 13 Jbeta. The repertoire was sequenced with immunoSEQ multiplex PCR; TCRdb's copy has only in-frame clones and lacks some. The listing contains about 140,000 clones. With V trimmed by 2 bases and J by 3 bases, 3 bases remained unmatched. CDR1 is SGHVS, CDR2 FQNEAQ, per germline. The CDR3 is made up of 14 amino acids. The V and J genes are TRBV7-8 and TRBJ1-1; 7 bases are shared with TRBD1. The sequenced sample consisted of PBMCs. The receptor comes from a male donor in good health and CMV-seronegative. The CDR3: CASSLKGADTEAFF. The CDR3 nucleotides read TGTGCCAGCAGCTTAAAGGGGGCGGACACTGAAGCTTTCTTT. Using reference TRBV7-8 and TRBJ1-1 for the parts outside the CDR3, the full variable domain is GAGVSQSPRYKVAKRGQDVALRCDPISGHVSLFWYQQALGQGPEFLTYFQNEAQLDKSGLPSDRFFAERPEGSVSTLKIQRTQQEDSAVYLCASSLKGADTEAFFGQGTRLTVV.